These T cell receptor beta chains were read from a single sample in a study of regulatory T cells in long-lasting Graves disease. TCRdb independently ran MiXCR on the multiplex PCR reads; one entry per CDR3 protein. The table lists a few hundred thousand distinct CDR3 sequences, around 18% of them singletons. This sample also appeared in a second study, on T cells in Graves' hyperthyroidism and ophthalmopathy.

The sequenced sample was peripheral blood mononuclear cells (PBMCs), obtained at new diagnosis, from a patient treated with antithyroid drugs. Source of these receptors: a woman younger than 45 with Graves disease. Each CDR3 is given with its conserved first and last residue. The D gene is left open where the match is weak. Only part of the rows carry a size: once, few, many, or a class if the clone is expanded.

j_gene: TRBJ1-5; v_gene: TRBV27; d_gene: .; abundance: many; CDR3nt: TGTGCCAGCAGTCAGGGTGGGGGCAATCAGCCCCAGCATTTT; CDR3aa: CASSQGGGNQPQHF
j_gene: TRBJ2-5; v_gene: TRBV11-2; d_gene: .; abundance: many; CDR3nt: TGTGCCAGCAGCTTAACAACAAGAGAGACCCAGTACTTC; CDR3aa: CASSLTTRETQYF
j_gene: TRBJ2-7; v_gene: TRBV6-2/TRBV6-3; d_gene: TRBD1; abundance: .; CDR3nt: TGTGCCACCGTCGTCCGGGACAGGGGCACCTACGAGCAGTACTTC; CDR3aa: CATVVRDRGTYEQYF
j_gene: TRBJ2-1; v_gene: TRBV3-1; d_gene: .; abundance: few; CDR3nt: TGTGCCAGCAGTGTTGTGGGGGGCTCCTACGATGAGCAGTTCTTC; CDR3aa: CASSVVGGSYDEQFF
j_gene: TRBJ1-1; v_gene: TRBV20-1; d_gene: TRBD1; abundance: .; CDR3nt: TGCAGTGCTGGGCAGGGGGGGGGGAACACTGAAGCTTTCTTT; CDR3aa: CSAGQGGGNTEAFF
j_gene: TRBJ1-1; v_gene: TRBV20-1; d_gene: TRBD1; abundance: many; CDR3nt: TGCAGTGCTAGAGACTTTGGACAGGGCGAGAAAGCTTTCTTT; CDR3aa: CSARDFGQGEKAFF
j_gene: TRBJ2-7; v_gene: TRBV3-1; d_gene: .; abundance: many; CDR3nt: TGTGCCAGCAGCCAAGGACGATTTTCCTACGAGCAGTACTTC; CDR3aa: CASSQGRFSYEQYF
j_gene: TRBJ2-7; v_gene: TRBV6-1; d_gene: .; abundance: few; CDR3nt: TGTGCCAGCAGTGAAGAGGTTGGCTACGAGCAGTACTTC; CDR3aa: CASSEEVGYEQYF
j_gene: TRBJ2-3; v_gene: TRBV10-3; d_gene: .; abundance: many; CDR3nt: TGTGCCATCAGTGAGTTGGCGACGGGCACAGATACGCAGTATTTT; CDR3aa: CAISELATGTDTQYF
j_gene: TRBJ1-5; v_gene: TRBV7-9; d_gene: .; abundance: many; CDR3nt: TGTGCCACAACACCTCGGGAGAGCGGTCAGCCCCAGCATTTT; CDR3aa: CATTPRESGQPQHF
j_gene: TRBJ1-5; v_gene: TRBV6-9; d_gene: TRBD1; abundance: .; CDR3nt: TGTGCCAGCAGTTATTACAGGGGGCCCCAGCATTTT; CDR3aa: CASSYYRGPQHF
j_gene: TRBJ2-1; v_gene: TRBV20-1; d_gene: .; abundance: many; CDR3nt: TGCAGTGTTCCGTCTCGTAATGAGCAGTTCTTC; CDR3aa: CSVPSRNEQFF
j_gene: TRBJ2-7; v_gene: TRBV7-2; d_gene: TRBD2; abundance: many; CDR3nt: TGTGCCAGCAGCCGGGCGGCCGTAGCGGGGGGGTACTACGAGCAGTACTTC; CDR3aa: CASSRAAVAGGYYEQYF
j_gene: TRBJ2-4; v_gene: TRBV5-6; d_gene: TRBD1; abundance: many; CDR3nt: TGTGCCAGCAGCTTGGGACAGGGGGCCTACATTCAGTACTTC; CDR3aa: CASSLGQGAYIQYF
j_gene: TRBJ2-5; v_gene: TRBV2; d_gene: TRBD2; abundance: many; CDR3nt: TGTGCCAGCAATCCCATAGCGGGAGCGAGCCAAGAGACCCAGTACTTC; CDR3aa: CASNPIAGASQETQYF
j_gene: TRBJ2-2; v_gene: TRBV20-1; d_gene: .; abundance: many; CDR3nt: TGCAGTGCTGGCCGGGATCTGAACACCGGGGAGCTGTTTTTT; CDR3aa: CSAGRDLNTGELFF
j_gene: TRBJ2-5; v_gene: TRBV7-2; d_gene: TRBD2; abundance: many; CDR3nt: TGTGCCAGCAGCTTAGGGCCTAGCGGGGAAGAGACCCAGTACTTC; CDR3aa: CASSLGPSGEETQYF
j_gene: TRBJ2-5; v_gene: TRBV2; d_gene: TRBD1; abundance: .; CDR3nt: TGTGCCAGCAACGACAGGGCCCCTTTGCAAGAGACCCAGTACTTC; CDR3aa: CASNDRAPLQETQYF
j_gene: TRBJ2-4; v_gene: TRBV29-1; d_gene: .; abundance: few; CDR3nt: TGCAGCGTTGAGGGGGGTGGGGCCAAAAACATTCAGTACTTC; CDR3aa: CSVEGGGAKNIQYF
j_gene: TRBJ2-5; v_gene: TRBV20-1; d_gene: TRBD2; abundance: many; CDR3nt: TGCAGTAAATCCGCGGGGGGGACTGCAACCGAGACCCAGTACTTC; CDR3aa: CSKSAGGTATETQYF
j_gene: TRBJ1-2; v_gene: TRBV4-1; d_gene: TRBD1; abundance: many; CDR3nt: TGCGCCAGCAGCCAATCGCTGACAGGGGCTAACTATGGCTACACCTTC; CDR3aa: CASSQSLTGANYGYTF
j_gene: TRBJ2-7; v_gene: TRBV2; d_gene: TRBD1; abundance: many; CDR3nt: TGTGCCAGCAGGCCCTGGGGGACAGGGGGCTTCTACGAGCAGTACTTC; CDR3aa: CASRPWGTGGFYEQYF
j_gene: TRBJ1-1; v_gene: TRBV20-1; d_gene: .; abundance: .; CDR3nt: TGCAGTGCTCTGGGACAAATGGGCACTGAAGCTTTCTTT; CDR3aa: CSALGQMGTEAFF
j_gene: TRBJ1-5; v_gene: TRBV5-5; d_gene: TRBD1; abundance: .; CDR3nt: TGTGCCAGCAGCGGGGGGACAGGGTATTGCAATCAGCCCCAGCATTTT; CDR3aa: CASSGGTGYCNQPQHF
j_gene: TRBJ2-1; v_gene: TRBV20-1; d_gene: TRBD2; abundance: many; CDR3nt: TGCAGTGCTAGAGATGAGTGGGCTAGCGGCCGCAATGAGCAGTTCTTC; CDR3aa: CSARDEWASGRNEQFF
j_gene: TRBJ2-3; v_gene: TRBV19; d_gene: TRBD2; abundance: many; CDR3nt: TGTGCCAGTAGTACGGCTCGGGAGGGGAGTACAGATACGCAGTATTTT; CDR3aa: CASSTAREGSTDTQYF
j_gene: TRBJ1-5; v_gene: TRBV4-1; d_gene: TRBD1; abundance: many; CDR3nt: TGCGCCAGCAGCCGTGGGACAGGCAATCAGCCCCAGCATTTT; CDR3aa: CASSRGTGNQPQHF
j_gene: TRBJ1-5; v_gene: TRBV4-1; d_gene: .; abundance: many; CDR3nt: TGCGCCAGCAGCCAAGATGGGATCAGAACCAATCAGCCCCAGCATTTT; CDR3aa: CASSQDGIRTNQPQHF
j_gene: TRBJ1-1; v_gene: TRBV20-1; d_gene: TRBD1; abundance: .; CDR3nt: TGCAGTGCTAGAGATCCGCGACAGGGCGACAGCCTGAACACTGAAGCTTTCTTT; CDR3aa: CSARDPRQGDSLNTEAFF
j_gene: TRBJ1-1; v_gene: TRBV5-1; d_gene: .; abundance: many; CDR3nt: TGCGTCAGCAGCTTGGGGACGGTGAACACTGAAGCTTTCTTT; CDR3aa: CVSSLGTVNTEAFF
j_gene: TRBJ1-5; v_gene: TRBV20-1; d_gene: TRBD1; abundance: many; CDR3nt: TGCAGTGCTCTTTCAGCCTACAGGGGGCTCGGTCAGCCCCAGCATTTT; CDR3aa: CSALSAYRGLGQPQHF
j_gene: TRBJ2-5; v_gene: TRBV5-1; d_gene: .; abundance: many; CDR3nt: TGCGCCAGCAGCTCGGGCGTGGGAGTGGGGGTTGAGACCCAGTACTTC; CDR3aa: CASSSGVGVGVETQYF
j_gene: TRBJ2-3; v_gene: TRBV27; d_gene: .; abundance: many; CDR3nt: TGTGCCAGCAGTTTATCCACATCTTACACAGATACGCAGTATTTT; CDR3aa: CASSLSTSYTDTQYF
j_gene: TRBJ2-2; v_gene: TRBV11-3; d_gene: .; abundance: .; CDR3nt: TGTGCCAGCAGCTTCCTCGACCTTTATAACACCGGGGAGCTGTTTTTT; CDR3aa: CASSFLDLYNTGELFF
j_gene: TRBJ1-6; v_gene: TRBV3-1; d_gene: .; abundance: many; CDR3nt: TGTGCCAGCAGCCTAGGGTGGAATTCACCCCTCCACTTT; CDR3aa: CASSLGWNSPLHF
j_gene: TRBJ2-1; v_gene: TRBV18; d_gene: TRBD1; abundance: many; CDR3nt: TGTGCCAGCTCACCACGAGGACAGGCCTACAATGAGCAGTTCTTC; CDR3aa: CASSPRGQAYNEQFF
j_gene: TRBJ1-2; v_gene: TRBV5-1; d_gene: .; abundance: many; CDR3nt: TGCGCCAGCAGCGACCCTTCACAGACGCATGGCTACACCTTC; CDR3aa: CASSDPSQTHGYTF
j_gene: TRBJ1-5; v_gene: TRBV12-5; d_gene: .; abundance: many; CDR3nt: TGTGCTAGTAAAAGGGGTCGAACTGAGCCCAATCAGCCCCAGCATTTT; CDR3aa: CASKRGRTEPNQPQHF
j_gene: TRBJ2-3; v_gene: TRBV7-9; d_gene: .; abundance: many; CDR3nt: TGTGCCAGCAGCCCCCCCTCCCAGGGAGTAGATACGCAGTATTTT; CDR3aa: CASSPPSQGVDTQYF
j_gene: TRBJ2-1; v_gene: TRBV7-2; d_gene: .; abundance: many; CDR3nt: TGTGCCAGCAGCTTATTATTACAAGATGAGCAGTTCTTC; CDR3aa: CASSLLLQDEQFF
j_gene: TRBJ1-1; v_gene: TRBV20-1; d_gene: TRBD1; abundance: .; CDR3nt: TGCAGTGCTAGCTCCTCCGGGACAGGGCACACTGAAGCTTTCTTT; CDR3aa: CSASSSGTGHTEAFF
j_gene: TRBJ2-3; v_gene: TRBV20-1; d_gene: .; abundance: many; CDR3nt: TGCAGTGCCGTGGGCACCTTGCCAGATACGCAGTATTTT; CDR3aa: CSAVGTLPDTQYF
j_gene: TRBJ1-2; v_gene: TRBV12-3/TRBV12-4; d_gene: .; abundance: many; CDR3nt: TGTGCCAGCAGGGAACCGGGACGGGACTATGGCTACACCTTC; CDR3aa: CASREPGRDYGYTF
j_gene: TRBJ2-3; v_gene: TRBV7-6; d_gene: TRBD2; abundance: .; CDR3nt: TGTGCCAGCAGCTCGGGTGCGGGAGGGCGGGGGACAGATACGCAGTATTTT; CDR3aa: CASSSGAGGRGTDTQYF
j_gene: TRBJ2-3; v_gene: TRBV6-9; d_gene: .; abundance: many; CDR3nt: TGTGCCAGCAGTTACGGGAATGTCCGAGATACGCAGTATTTT; CDR3aa: CASSYGNVRDTQYF
j_gene: TRBJ1-3; v_gene: TRBV5-6; d_gene: .; abundance: .; CDR3nt: TGTGCCAGCAGCTCTTGGGGAAACACCATATATTTT; CDR3aa: CASSSWGNTIYF
j_gene: TRBJ2-1; v_gene: TRBV5-1; d_gene: .; abundance: many; CDR3nt: TGCGCCAGCAGCTTGGCACAGAGCTCCTACAATGAGCAGTTCTTC; CDR3aa: CASSLAQSSYNEQFF